Given below is one TCR beta chain in context. Extracted RNA was reverse transcribed, and the resulting cDNA served as sequencing template. Generated by immunoSEQ multiplex PCR, the TCRdb table keeps only in-frame clones and is missing some. The sample consists of approximately 210,000 clones, less than 45% of them appearing once. Indicated treatment: oral pan-JAK inhibitor, 5-10 mg twice daily. The CDR3 spans 16 residues. After removal of 1 base from V and 6 bases from J, the junction contained 7 bases not matched to a gene. Germline CDR1 reads SGHRS; CDR2 reads YFSETQ. This sample is drawn from a study of CD8+ T cells in alopecia areata.

The sequence was obtained from a human donor with alopecia areata. Sequenced here: CD4+ T cells sorted from blood, sampled at approximately week 37, from a patient treated with tofacitinib. The chain couples TRBV5-1 to TRBJ2-2, with 9 bases identical to TRBD2. The CDR3 DNA is TGCGCCAGCAGCTTGATTGTAGCGGGAGCTGCCGGGGAGCTGTTTTTT. This sequence encodes CASSLIVAGAAGELFF. The whole variable domain, remainder taken from reference TRBV5-1 and TRBJ2-2, is KAGVTQTPRYLIKTRGQQVTLSCSPISGHRSVSWYQQTPGQGLQFLFEYFSETQRNKGNFPGRFSGRQFSNSRSEMNVSTLELGDSALYLCASSLIVAGAAGELFFGEGSRLTVL.